This TCR beta chain is drawn from a study of blood T cell repertoires in COVID-19. Germline V gene lookup returns CDR1 LGHNA and CDR2 YNFKEQ. The CDR3 totals 14 residues. The V gene lost 7 bases and the J gene lost 0 bases, with 12 bases spanning the gap. Patients at the Seattle site were enrolled during active infection and followed longitudinally. Some clones are missing from TCRdb's copy, which holds only in-frame ones; the method was immunoSEQ multiplex PCR. This table holds hundreds of thousands of clones, roughly 90% found once. The rearrangement joins TRBV4-2 to TRBJ1-1; D unclear. The source of this sequence is a woman between 65 and 79 years old with COVID-19, enrolled during active disease. Sequencing used peripheral blood. The DNA for the CDR3 is TGTGCCAGCACCCCCGACACCTTGAACACTGAAGCTTTCTTT. Protein sequence: CASTPDTLNTEAFF.